The T cell receptor (beta chain) described here comes from a study of monozygotic twins with cystic fibrosis. Findings of the study overall: Monozygotic CF twins shared more identical nucleotide clonotypes than unrelated patients. No link emerged between shared CDR3 counts and age, concordance or severity.

Regarding this clone: What it binds is not known.

Profiled with immunoSEQ multiplex PCR; TCRdb holds only in-frame clones, not every one. In the table there are about 14,000 clones, approximately 98% of which are singletons. This CDR3 region has 18 residues. V dropped 3 bases and J dropped 3; count of bases not matched to a gene: 14. Germline CDR1 KGHSH, CDR2 LQKENI. The receptor comes from a girl aged 2 to 10 with cystic fibrosis. Sequenced sample: blood. The chain has TRBV18 and TRBJ2-7; 10 bases match TRBD1. CDR3 bases: TGTGCCAGCTCACCCTATAATACCGGGACAGGGGCGAACTACGAGCAGTACTTC. This sequence encodes CASSPYNTGTGANYEQYF.